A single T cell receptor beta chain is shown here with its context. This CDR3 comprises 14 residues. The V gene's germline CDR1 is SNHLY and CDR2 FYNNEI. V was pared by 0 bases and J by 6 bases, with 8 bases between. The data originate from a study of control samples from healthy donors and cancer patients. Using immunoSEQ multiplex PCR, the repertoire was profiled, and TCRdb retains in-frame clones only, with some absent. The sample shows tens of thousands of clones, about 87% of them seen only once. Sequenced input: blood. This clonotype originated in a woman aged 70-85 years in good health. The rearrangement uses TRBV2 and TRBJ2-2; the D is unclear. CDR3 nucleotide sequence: TGTGCCAGCAGTGAAGCGTCGTGGTCCGGGGAGCTGTTTTTT. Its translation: CASSEASWSGELFF.